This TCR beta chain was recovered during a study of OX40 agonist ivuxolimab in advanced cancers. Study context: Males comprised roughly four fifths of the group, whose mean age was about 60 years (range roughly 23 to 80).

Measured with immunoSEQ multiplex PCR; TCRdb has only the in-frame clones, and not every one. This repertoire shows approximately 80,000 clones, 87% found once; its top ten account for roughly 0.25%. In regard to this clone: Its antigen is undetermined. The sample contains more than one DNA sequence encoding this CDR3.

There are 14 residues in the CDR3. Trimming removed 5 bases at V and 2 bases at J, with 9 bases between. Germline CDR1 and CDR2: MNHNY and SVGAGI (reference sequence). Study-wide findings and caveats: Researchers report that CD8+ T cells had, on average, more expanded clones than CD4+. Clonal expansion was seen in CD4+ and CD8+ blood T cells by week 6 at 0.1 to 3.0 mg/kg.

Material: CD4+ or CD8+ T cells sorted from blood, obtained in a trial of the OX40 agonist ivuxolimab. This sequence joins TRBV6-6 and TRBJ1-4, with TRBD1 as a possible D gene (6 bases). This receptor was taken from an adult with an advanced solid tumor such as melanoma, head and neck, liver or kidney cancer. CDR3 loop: CASSRGWTNEKLFF. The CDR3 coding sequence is TGTGCCAGCAGTAGGGGGTGGACTAATGAAAAACTGTTTTTT.